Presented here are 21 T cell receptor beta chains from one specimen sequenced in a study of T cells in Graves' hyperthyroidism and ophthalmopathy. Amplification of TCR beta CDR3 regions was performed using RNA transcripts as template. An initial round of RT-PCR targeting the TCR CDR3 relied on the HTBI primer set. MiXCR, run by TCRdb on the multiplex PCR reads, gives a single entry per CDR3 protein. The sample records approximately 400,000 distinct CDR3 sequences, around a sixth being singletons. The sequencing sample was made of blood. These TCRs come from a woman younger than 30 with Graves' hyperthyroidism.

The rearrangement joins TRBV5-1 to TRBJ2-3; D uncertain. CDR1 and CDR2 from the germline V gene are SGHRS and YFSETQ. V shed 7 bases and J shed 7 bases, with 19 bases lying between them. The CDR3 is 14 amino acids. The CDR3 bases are TGCGCCAGCGCCGGATTGGGGTTGCTGAATACGCAGTATTTT. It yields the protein CASAGLGLLNTQYF. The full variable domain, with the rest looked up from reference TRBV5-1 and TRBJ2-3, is KAGVTQTPRYLIKTRGQQVTLSCSPISGHRSVSWYQQTPGQGLQFLFEYFSETQRNKGNFPGRFSGRQFSNSRSEMNVSTLELGDSALYLCASAGLGLLNTQYFGPGTRLTVL.

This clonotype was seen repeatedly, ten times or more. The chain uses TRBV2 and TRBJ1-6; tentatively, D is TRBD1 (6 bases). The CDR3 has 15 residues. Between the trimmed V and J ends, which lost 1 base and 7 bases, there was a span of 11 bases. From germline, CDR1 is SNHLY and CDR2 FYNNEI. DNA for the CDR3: TGTGCCAGCAGTGAAGGGGGGCTAGAAAATTCACCCCTCCACTTT. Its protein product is CASSEGGLENSPLHF.

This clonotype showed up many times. CDR3 protein: CASSIGLAGVNEQYF. DNA of the CDR3: TGTGCCAGCAGCATCGGACTAGCGGGAGTCAACGAGCAGTACTTC. The J gene is TRBJ2-7, the V gene TRBV11-2, with 13 nucleotides matching TRBD2. V lost 5 bases to trimming and J lost 5 bases; unmatched junction nucleotides: 6. The CDR3 is made up of 15 amino acids. Germline V CDR1 and CDR2: SGHAT, FQNNGV.

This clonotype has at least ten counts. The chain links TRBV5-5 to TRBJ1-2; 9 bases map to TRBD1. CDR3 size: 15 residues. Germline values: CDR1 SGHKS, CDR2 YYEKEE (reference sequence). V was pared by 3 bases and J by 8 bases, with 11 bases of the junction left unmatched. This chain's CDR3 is CASSSQDRGGRGYTF. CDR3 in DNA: TGTGCCAGCAGCTCCCAGGACAGGGGCGGACGCGGCTACACCTTC.

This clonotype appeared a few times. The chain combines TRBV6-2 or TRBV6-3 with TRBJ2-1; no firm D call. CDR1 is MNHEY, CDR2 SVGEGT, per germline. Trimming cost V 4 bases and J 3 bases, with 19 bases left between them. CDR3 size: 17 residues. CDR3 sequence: CASSLFGPELSYNEQFF. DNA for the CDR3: TGTGCCAGCAGTTTGTTTGGGCCGGAACTTAGCTACAATGAGCAGTTCTTC.

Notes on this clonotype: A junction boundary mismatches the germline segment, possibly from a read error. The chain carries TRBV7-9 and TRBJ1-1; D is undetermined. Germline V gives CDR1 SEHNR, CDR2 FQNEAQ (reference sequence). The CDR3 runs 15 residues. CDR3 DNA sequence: TGTGCCAGCAGCCCCTTCTCAGGTTGGAACGCTGAAGCTTTCTTT. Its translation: CASSPFSGWNAEAFF.

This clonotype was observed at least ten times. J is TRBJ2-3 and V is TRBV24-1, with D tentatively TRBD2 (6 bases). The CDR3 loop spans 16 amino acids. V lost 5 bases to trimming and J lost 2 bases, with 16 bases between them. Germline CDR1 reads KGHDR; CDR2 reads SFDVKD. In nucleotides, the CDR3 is TGTGCCACCAGTGCCATCACTAGCACTTCCACAGATACGCAGTATTTT. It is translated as CATSAITSTSTDTQYF.

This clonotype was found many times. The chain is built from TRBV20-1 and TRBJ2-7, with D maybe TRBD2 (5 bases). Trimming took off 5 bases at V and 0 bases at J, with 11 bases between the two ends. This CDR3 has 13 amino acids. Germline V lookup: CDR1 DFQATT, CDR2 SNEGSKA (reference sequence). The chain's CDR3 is CSAWTVASYEQYF. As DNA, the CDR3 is TGCAGTGCTTGGACTGTGGCCTCCTACGAGCAGTACTTC.

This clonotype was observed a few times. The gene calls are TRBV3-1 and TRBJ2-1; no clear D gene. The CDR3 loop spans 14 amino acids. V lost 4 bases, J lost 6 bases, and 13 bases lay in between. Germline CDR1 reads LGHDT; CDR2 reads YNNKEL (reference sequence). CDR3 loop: CASSLSGFSNEQFF. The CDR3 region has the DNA TGTGCCAGCAGCCTCTCAGGCTTTTCCAATGAGCAGTTCTTC.

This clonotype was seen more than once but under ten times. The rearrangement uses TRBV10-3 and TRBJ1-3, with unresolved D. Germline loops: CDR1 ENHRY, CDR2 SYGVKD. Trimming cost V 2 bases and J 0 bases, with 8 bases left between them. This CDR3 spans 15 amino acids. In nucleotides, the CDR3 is TGTGCCATCAGTGAGCGGATTTCCTCTGGAAACACCATATATTTT. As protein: CAISERISSGNTIYF.

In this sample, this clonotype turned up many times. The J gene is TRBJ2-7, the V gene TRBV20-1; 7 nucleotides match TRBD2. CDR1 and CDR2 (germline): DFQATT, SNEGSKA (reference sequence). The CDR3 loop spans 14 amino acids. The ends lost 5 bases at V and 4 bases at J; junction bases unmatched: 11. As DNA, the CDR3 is TGCAGTGCTGGCCCGGGGCTAGCGGTGTACGAGCAGTACTTC. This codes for CSAGPGLAVYEQYF.

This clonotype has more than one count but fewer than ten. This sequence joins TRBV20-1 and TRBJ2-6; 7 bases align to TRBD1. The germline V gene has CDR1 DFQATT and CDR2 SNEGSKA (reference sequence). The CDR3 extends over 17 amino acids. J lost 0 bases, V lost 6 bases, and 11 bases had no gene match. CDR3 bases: TGCAGTGCCAAGATCCCGGGACAGACCTCTGGGGCCAACGTCCTGACTTTC. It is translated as CSAKIPGQTSGANVLTF.

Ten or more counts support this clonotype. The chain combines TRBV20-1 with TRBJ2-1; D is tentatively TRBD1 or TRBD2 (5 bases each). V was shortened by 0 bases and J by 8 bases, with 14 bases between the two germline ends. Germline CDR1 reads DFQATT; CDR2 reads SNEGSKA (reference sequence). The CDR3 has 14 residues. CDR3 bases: TGCAGTGCTAGAGATCCCGGGGCCTTGGATGAGCAGTTCTTC. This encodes CSARDPGALDEQFF.

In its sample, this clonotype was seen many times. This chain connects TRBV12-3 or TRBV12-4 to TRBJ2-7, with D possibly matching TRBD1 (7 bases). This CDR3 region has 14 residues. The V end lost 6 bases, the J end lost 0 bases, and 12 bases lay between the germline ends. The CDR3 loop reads CASRGGQSSYEQYF. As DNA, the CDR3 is TGTGCCAGCAGGGGGGGACAGAGCTCCTACGAGCAGTACTTC.

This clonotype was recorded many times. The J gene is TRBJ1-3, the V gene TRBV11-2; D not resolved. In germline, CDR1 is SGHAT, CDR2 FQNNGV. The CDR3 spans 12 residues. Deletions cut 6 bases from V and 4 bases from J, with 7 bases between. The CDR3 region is CASRPTGNTIYF. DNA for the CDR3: TGTGCCAGCAGACCGACGGGAAACACCATATATTTT.

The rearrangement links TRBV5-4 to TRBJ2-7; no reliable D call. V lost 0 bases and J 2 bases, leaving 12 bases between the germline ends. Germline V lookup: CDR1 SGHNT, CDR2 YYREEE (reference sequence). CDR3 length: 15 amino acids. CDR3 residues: CASSLASGSTYEQYF. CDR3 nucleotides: TGTGCCAGCAGCTTGGCCTCAGGCAGCACCTACGAGCAGTACTTC.

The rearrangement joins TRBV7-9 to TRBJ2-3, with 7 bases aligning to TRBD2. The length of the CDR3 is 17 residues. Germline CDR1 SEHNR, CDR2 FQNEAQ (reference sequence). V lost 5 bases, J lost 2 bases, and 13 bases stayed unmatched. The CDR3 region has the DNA TGTGCCAGCAGCCCCTTCCGAGGCGGGGGAATCACAGATACGCAGTATTTT. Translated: CASSPFRGGGITDTQYF. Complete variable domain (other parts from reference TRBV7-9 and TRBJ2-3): DTGVSQNPRHKITKRGQNVTFRCDPISEHNRLYWYRQTLGQGPEFLTYFQNEAQLEKSRLLSDRFSAERPKGSFSTLEIQRTEQGDSAMYLCASSPFRGGGITDTQYFGPGTRLTVL.

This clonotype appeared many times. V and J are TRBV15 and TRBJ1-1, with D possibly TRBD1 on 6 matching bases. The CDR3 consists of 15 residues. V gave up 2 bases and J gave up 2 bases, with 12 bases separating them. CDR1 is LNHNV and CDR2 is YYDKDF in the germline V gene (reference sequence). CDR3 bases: TGTGCCACCAGCAGATCGGGACAACTTAACACTGAAGCTTTCTTT. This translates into CATSRSGQLNTEAFF.

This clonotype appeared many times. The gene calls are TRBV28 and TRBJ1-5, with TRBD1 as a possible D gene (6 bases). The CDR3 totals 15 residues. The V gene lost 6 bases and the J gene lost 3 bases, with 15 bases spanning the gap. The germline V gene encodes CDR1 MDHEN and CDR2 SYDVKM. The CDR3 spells CASRGTGSSNQPQHF. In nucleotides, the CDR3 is TGTGCCAGCAGAGGCACAGGGTCGTCCAATCAGCCCCAGCATTTT.

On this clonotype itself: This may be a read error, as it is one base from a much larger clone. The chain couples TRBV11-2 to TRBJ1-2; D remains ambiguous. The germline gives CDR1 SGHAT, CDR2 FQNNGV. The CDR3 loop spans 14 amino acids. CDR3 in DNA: TGTGCCAGCAGCTTCCCGTCCGGGGTTGCTGGCCACACCTTC. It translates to CASSFPSGVAGHTF.

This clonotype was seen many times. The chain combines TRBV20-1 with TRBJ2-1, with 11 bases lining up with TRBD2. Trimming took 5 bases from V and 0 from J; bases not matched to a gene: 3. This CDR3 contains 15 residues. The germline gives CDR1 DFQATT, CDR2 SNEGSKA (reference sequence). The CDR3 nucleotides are TGCAGTGCTTGGGGACTAGCGGCCTCCTACAATGAGCAGTTCTTC. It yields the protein CSAWGLAASYNEQFF.